This TCR beta chain was found in a study of cytomegalovirus exposure and HLA in healthy donors. This PCR relied on a set of 60 Vbeta primers and 13 Jbeta primers. Clones were sequenced by immunoSEQ multiplex PCR, and TCRdb holds only the in-frame ones, with some missing. The sample lists approximately 97,000 clones, roughly two thirds seen once, with over 3% in the top ten. The V and J ends lost 1 base and 2 bases respectively, with 15 bases between them. Germline V gene data show CDR1 as SQVTM and CDR2 as ANQGSEA. CDR3 length equals 16 residues. The specimen was PBMCs. The TCR was taken from a man aged 40-49 years in good health and CMV-seronegative. The J gene is TRBJ2-1, the V gene TRBV29-1; possible D gene TRBD1, 6 bases. CDR3 protein: CSVEATGFKAYNEQFF. The CDR3 nucleotides are TGCAGCGTTGAAGCAACAGGGTTTAAAGCCTACAATGAGCAGTTCTTC.